This T cell receptor beta chain came from a study of control samples from healthy donors and cancer patients. The method was immunoSEQ multiplex PCR; TCRdb's version includes in-frame clones alone and lacks a portion of them. The repertoire includes 100,000 to 150,000 clones, more than 75% of them detected once, and less than 9.5% sits in the top ten. The CDR3 is 13 amino acids. Germline values: CDR1 MGHDK, CDR2 SYGVNS. V lost 5 bases to trimming and J lost 10 bases, with 12 bases between them. This sequence joins TRBV25-1 and TRBJ1-6; weak D call: TRBD1 (5 bases). The source material was blood. The clonotype originates from a man aged 35-49 years in good health. Here the CDR3 reads CASSPRQKSPLHF. CDR3 sequence (DNA): TGTGCCAGCAGTCCTCGACAGAAATCACCCCTCCACTTT.